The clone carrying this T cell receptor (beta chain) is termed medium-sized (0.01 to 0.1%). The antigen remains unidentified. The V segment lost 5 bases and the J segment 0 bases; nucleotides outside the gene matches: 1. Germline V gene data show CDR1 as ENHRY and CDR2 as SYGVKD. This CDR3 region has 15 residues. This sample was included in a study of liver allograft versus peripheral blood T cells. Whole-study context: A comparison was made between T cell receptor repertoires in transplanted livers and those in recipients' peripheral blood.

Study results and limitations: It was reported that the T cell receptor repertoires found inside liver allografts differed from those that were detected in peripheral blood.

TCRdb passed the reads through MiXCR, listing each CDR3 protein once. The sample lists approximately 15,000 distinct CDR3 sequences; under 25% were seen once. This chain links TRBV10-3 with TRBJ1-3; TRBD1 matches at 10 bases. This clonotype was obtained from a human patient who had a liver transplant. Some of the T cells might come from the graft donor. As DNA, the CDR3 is TGTGCCATCAGTAGACAGGGGGCCTCTGGAAACACCATATATTTT. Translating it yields CAISRQGASGNTIYF.